This T cell receptor beta chain was observed in a study of CD8+ T cells in alopecia areata. Study-wide background: Treatment ran 6 to 18 months, with 6 months of follow-up afterward.

TCR sequencing used cDNA made by reverse transcription of extracted RNA. The data were produced by immunoSEQ multiplex PCR, yet TCRdb's version contains in-frame clones alone and is incomplete. The table includes some 170,000 clones, 50% to 75% detected once. The treatment: oral pan-JAK inhibitor, 5-10 mg twice daily. Germline CDR1 and CDR2: MNHEY and SVGAGI. The CDR3 runs 15 residues. V lost 6 bases, J lost 2 bases, and 2 bases stayed unmatched. This sample comprised CD4+ T cells sorted from blood, obtained at approximately week 55, from a patient treated with tofacitinib. This chain joins TRBV6-5 and TRBJ1-5; 12 nucleotides line up with TRBD1. The TCR sequence derives from a human donor with alopecia areata. DNA of the CDR3: TGTGCCAGCAGGGGGACAGGGGGCGGCAATCAGCCCCAGCATTTT. Amino acid sequence: CASRGTGGGNQPQHF.